The TCR beta chain under discussion was sequenced for a study of blood T cells in healthy people across ages. The V end lost 1 base, the J end lost 0 bases, and 9 bases lay between the germline ends. The CDR3 is 16 amino acids. Germline loops: CDR1 KGHSH, CDR2 LQKENI. The second PCR ran roughly 6 to 11 cycles with a sample-barcoded 5' primer and J-beta primers. Unique molecular identifiers of 12 random nucleotides labeled each cDNA. MiXCR, run by TCRdb on the 5' RACE reads, gives a single entry per CDR3 protein. The repertoire consists of roughly 680,000 distinct CDR3 sequences, with 20% to 25% occurring once and the leading ten covering roughly 3.6%.

This chain joins TRBV18 and TRBJ1-4; D is undetermined. The TCR originated in a man aged 65 to 85 in good health. Material for sequencing was blood. CDR3 DNA: TGTGCCAGCTCACCACGGCAGCCTGCAACTAATGAAAAACTGTTTTTT. Amino acid sequence: CASSPRQPATNEKLFF.